Below are 17 T cell receptor beta chains sequenced from a single sample in a study of radiation and T cells in renal cell carcinoma. Generated by immunoSEQ multiplex PCR, the TCRdb table keeps only in-frame clones and is missing some. This table has around 4,000 clones, about three fifths appearing once. Specified treatment: 15 Gy SBRT to primary tumor, nephrectomy 4 weeks later. Sequenced material: tumor tissue, taken from a patient whose treatment included radiotherapy and nephrectomy. These receptors all come from a woman aged 60-70 years with renal cell carcinoma.

The DNA of the CDR3 is TGTGCCAGCAGCCACGGGACCTGGGTCCACTACGAGCAGTACTTC. It codes for CASSHGTWVHYEQYF. The chain recombines TRBV4-2 with TRBJ2-7; the D call may be TRBD1 or TRBD2 (5 bases each). V was trimmed by 3 bases and J by 3 bases, leaving 15 bases between them. The CDR3 sequence is 15 residues long. Germline V gives CDR1 LGHNA, CDR2 YNFKEQ.

V gene TRBV7-9 combines with J gene TRBJ2-5; no definite D call. V lost 2 bases and J 5 bases, leaving 12 bases between the germline ends. The CDR3 has 14 amino acids. Per the germline V gene, CDR1 is SEHNR and CDR2 is FQNEAQ (reference sequence). The CDR3 loop reads CASSLSGGQETQYF. The CDR3 nucleotides read TGTGCCAGCAGCTTATCGGGTGGCCAGGAGACCCAGTACTTC.

This chain links TRBV9 with TRBJ2-3; TRBD2 matches 7 bases. Germline CDR1 reads SGDLS; CDR2 reads YYNGEE. The trim removed 4 bases at V and 1 base at J, leaving 6 bases unmatched. CDR3 size: 15 residues. The CDR3 DNA sequence: TGTGCCAGCAGCCCGGGCGGGAGAGGCACAGATACGCAGTATTTT. Translated, it gives CASSPGGRGTDTQYF.

The chain couples TRBV5-4 to TRBJ1-4; no clear D. The CDR3 runs 13 residues. Trimming took 0 bases from V and 6 from J, leaving 6 bases between them. Germline CDR1 SGHNT, CDR2 YYREEE (reference sequence). The CDR3 loop reads CASSLGRHEKLFF. The CDR3, as DNA: TGTGCCAGCAGCTTGGGACGGCATGAAAAACTGTTTTTT.

The CDR3 region is CASSWGTGRYGYTF. The CDR3, as DNA: TGTGCCAGCAGCTGGGGGACAGGGAGGTATGGCTACACCTTC. The chain links TRBV5-6 to TRBJ1-2; 9 nucleotides agree with TRBD1. The CDR3 loop spans 14 amino acids. CDR1 and CDR2 (germline): SGHDT, YYEEEE. V shed 3 bases and J 5 bases; nucleotides not matched to a gene: 5.

The rearrangement links TRBV5-4 to TRBJ2-4; TRBD2 matches at 9 bases. CDR1 SGHNT and CDR2 YYREEE come from the germline V gene (reference sequence). V trimming: 1 base; J trimming: 3 bases; junction bases outside the gene matches: 5. The CDR3 is 16 amino acids. The CDR3 is CASSLSSGKVKNIQYF. CDR3 DNA: TGTGCCAGCAGCTTGTCTAGCGGGAAAGTCAAAAACATTCAGTACTTC. The variable domain in full, with the rest retrieved from reference TRBV5-4 and TRBJ2-4, is ETGVTQSPTHLIKTRGQQVTLRCSSQSGHNTVSWYQQALGQGPQFIFQYYREEENGRGNFPPRFSGLQFPNYSSELNVNALELDDSALYLCASSLSSGKVKNIQYFGAGTRLSVL.

V gene TRBV5-1 combines with J gene TRBJ1-5; D perhaps matches TRBD1 (5 bases). The CDR3 is 15 amino acids. The V end lost 5 bases, the J end lost 0 bases, and 12 bases lay between the germline ends. Germline V gene lookup returns CDR1 SGHRS and CDR2 YFSETQ. CDR3 loop: CASRRGRDSNQPQHF. The CDR3 DNA sequence: TGCGCCAGCAGACGGGGCAGAGATAGCAATCAGCCCCAGCATTTT. The full variable domain, with the rest looked up from reference TRBV5-1 and TRBJ1-5, is KAGVTQTPRYLIKTRGQQVTLSCSPISGHRSVSWYQQTPGQGLQFLFEYFSETQRNKGNFPGRFSGRQFSNSRSEMNVSTLELGDSALYLCASRRGRDSNQPQHFGDGTRLSIL.

The chain has TRBV7-9 and TRBJ1-6; 8 bases are shared with TRBD1. Germline lookup yields CDR1 SEHNR and CDR2 FQNEAQ (reference sequence). The CDR3 sequence is 15 residues long. V shed 6 bases, J shed 7 bases, and the junction held 8 bases outside the gene matches. In DNA, the CDR3 is TGTGCCAGCAGATTCGAACAGGGGGGCAATTCACCCCTCCACTTT. It yields the protein CASRFEQGGNSPLHF.

The J gene is TRBJ2-4, the V gene TRBV15; D call uncertain. The CDR3 loop spans 15 amino acids. Germline assignment: CDR1 LNHNV and CDR2 YYDKDF (reference sequence). The V and J ends lost 0 bases and 7 bases respectively, with 13 bases between them. The CDR3 DNA is TGTGCCACCAGCAGAGACGGCGGCGAGGCTAACATTCAGTACTTC. Its translation: CATSRDGGEANIQYF.

V is TRBV6-6 and J is TRBJ1-2; D remains unclear. The CDR3 loop spans 14 amino acids. The germline gives CDR1 MNHNY, CDR2 SVGAGI (reference sequence). V was shortened by 6 bases and J by 8 bases, with 19 bases between the two germline ends. CDR3 coding DNA: TGTGCCAGCAGCAAGTCGACCGGGGTGGAGGGCTACACCTTC. Its protein product is CASSKSTGVEGYTF.

In this sample, this clone turned up once. The genes are TRBV14 and TRBJ2-7; D not resolved. Germline V lookup: CDR1 SGHDN, CDR2 FVKESK. The germline V and J ends were trimmed by 0 bases and 3 bases, with 15 bases remaining between them. The CDR3 has 16 amino acids. In DNA, the CDR3 is TGTGCCAGCAGCCAAGATTTGACGGAGAATCTCTACGAGCAGTACTTC. Its protein product is CASSQDLTENLYEQYF.

The chain employs TRBV6-1 and TRBJ1-5; 10 nucleotides agree with TRBD1. The CDR3 runs 15 residues. Germline V CDR1 and CDR2: MNHNS, SASEGT. With 6 bases clipped from V and 11 bases from J, the junction kept 13 bases outside the gene matches. The CDR3 loop is CASRTGTGESATQHF. For the CDR3, the DNA is TGTGCCAGCAGGACCGGGACAGGGGAATCAGCGACCCAGCATTTT.

This clone was counted a single time. This chain links TRBV19 with TRBJ2-2, with 7 bases matching TRBD2. This CDR3 contains 15 residues. V was pared by 5 bases and J by 5 bases, with 8 bases of the junction left unmatched. The V gene's germline CDR1 is LNHDA and CDR2 SQIVND (reference sequence). The CDR3 loop reads CASSQAGARTGELFF. The CDR3 bases are TGTGCCAGTAGTCAGGCGGGAGCACGTACCGGGGAGCTGTTTTTT.

This clone appeared a few times. The gene calls are TRBV2 and TRBJ2-1; no clear D gene. Germline loops: CDR1 SNHLY, CDR2 FYNNEI. The length of the CDR3 is 14 residues. V lost 4 bases and J 12 bases, leaving 19 bases between the germline ends. The CDR3 sequence: CASSAGRSPDGQFF. The CDR3 DNA reads as TGTGCCAGCAGTGCGGGCAGGTCCCCCGATGGGCAGTTCTTC.

This clone was detected a few times. J is TRBJ2-2 and V is TRBV7-6; the D is unclear. CDR1 is SGHVS and CDR2 is FNYEAQ in the germline V gene. The CDR3 extends over 14 amino acids. The V end was cut by 3 bases, the J end by 2 bases, with 7 bases between. The CDR3 DNA sequence: TGTGCCAGCAGCTTTGATTCCAACACCGGGGAGCTGTTTTTT. The encoded protein is CASSFDSNTGELFF.

By sample fraction, this clone is medium-sized. The rearrangement links TRBV10-1 to TRBJ2-5; TRBD2 aligns across 7 bases. The CDR3 length is 12 residues. Germline V gene lookup returns CDR1 WNHNN and CDR2 SYGVQD (reference sequence). V shed 6 bases and J 13 bases; nucleotides not matched to a gene: 11. CDR3 coding DNA: TGCGCCAGCAGGGGGGGGACCCCCCAAGTGTACTTC. This encodes CASRGGTPQVYF.

V gene TRBV7-2 combines with J gene TRBJ1-2, with D uncertain. The CDR3 has 12 amino acids. The V end lost 6 bases, the J end lost 5 bases, and 10 bases lay between the germline ends. Germline-derived CDR1 and CDR2 are SGHTA and FQGNSA. The CDR3 protein is CASSREGYGYTF. The DNA of the CDR3 is TGTGCCAGCAGTCGAGAAGGGTATGGCTACACCTTC. The whole variable domain, filled in from reference TRBV7-2 and TRBJ1-2, reads GAGVSQSPSNKVTEKGKDVELRCDPISGHTALYWYRQSLGQGLEFLIYFQGNSAPDKSGLPSDRFSAERTGGSVSTLTIQRTQQEDSAVYLCASSREGYGYTFGSGTRLTVV.